This T cell receptor (beta chain) was captured by sequencing in a study of identical twins. The study, taken as a whole, reports: Not following the same donors, the study drew its conclusions from cross-sectional statistical analysis.

About this clonotype itself: Antigen unknown.

Unique molecular identifiers were present on the cDNA, which also gained a universal primer site by template switching. From the 5' RACE reads, TCRdb called clonotypes with MiXCR, one entry per CDR3 protein. This sample has 420,000 or so distinct CDR3 sequences, with about 18% found just once. Germline V gives CDR1 MDHEN, CDR2 SYDVKM. This CDR3 is built from 16 residues. The junction had 5 bases not matched to a gene; V was cut back by 6 bases and J by 0 bases. The sequence derives from a man over 45 in good health. Sequenced material: naive T cells sorted from blood. The chain carries TRBV28 and TRBJ2-3, with TRBD2 matching 11 bases. In nucleotides, the CDR3 is TGTGCCAGCAGACCTGGGACTAGCGGTAGCACAGATACGCAGTATTTT. Translated: CASRPGTSGSTDTQYF.